These 20 T cell receptor beta chains came from one sample sequenced in a study of cytotoxic CD8 clonotypes in ibrutinib-treated CLL. The repertoire was sequenced with immunoSEQ multiplex PCR; TCRdb's copy has only in-frame clones and lacks some. Altogether about 270,000 clones are present, 65% to 85% being singletons, with the ten largest covering roughly 6%. Material: PBMCs, obtained at disease progression, from a patient treated with ibrutinib. The receptors were sampled from a human donor with chronic lymphocytic leukemia.

There are a few counts of this clone. The V call is TRBV19, the J call TRBJ2-7; 7 bases are shared with TRBD1. V trimming: 4 bases; J trimming: 3 bases; junction bases outside the gene matches: 6. From germline, CDR1 is LNHDA and CDR2 SQIVND (reference sequence). There are 14 residues in the CDR3. The CDR3 sequence is CASSTQGIGYEQYF. The CDR3 coding sequence is TGTGCCAGTAGTACACAGGGGATTGGCTACGAGCAGTACTTC.

In this sample, this clone turned up a few times. The chain carries TRBV20-1 and TRBJ2-1, with unresolved D. The CDR3 is made up of 11 amino acids. Trimming stripped 7 bases from V and 6 bases from J, with 10 bases between. Germline V gives CDR1 DFQATT, CDR2 SNEGSKA (reference sequence). The CDR3 region is CSGTPGNEQFF. CDR3 in DNA: TGCAGTGGTACCCCAGGCAATGAGCAGTTCTTC.

The chain employs TRBV7-9 and TRBJ1-5, with D tentatively TRBD1 (5 bases). The CDR3 length is 14 residues. Germline V gene lookup returns CDR1 SEHNR and CDR2 FQNEAQ (reference sequence). The germline V and J ends were trimmed by 5 bases and 2 bases, with 10 bases remaining between them. The CDR3 here is CASSPGPRNQPQHF. As DNA, the CDR3 is TGTGCCAGCAGCCCGGGACCCCGCAATCAGCCCCAGCATTTT.

This clone was observed a handful of times. The chain joins TRBV13 to TRBJ2-2, with D possibly matching TRBD1 (6 bases). CDR3 length equals 17 residues. Deletions cut 5 bases from V and 1 base from J, with 17 bases between. Germline CDR1 is PRHDT and CDR2 is FYEKMQ (reference sequence). The CDR3 nucleotides are TGTGCCAGCAGCCCCAAGTGGGCAGGGGAGAACACCGGGGAGCTGTTTTTT. Its translation: CASSPKWAGENTGELFF.

This chain connects TRBV19 to TRBJ1-4; 7 bases are shared with TRBD1. Germline V gene sequence: CDR1 LNHDA, CDR2 SQIVND (reference sequence). V lost 6 bases, J lost 3 bases, and 7 bases stayed unmatched. The CDR3 is 15 amino acids. The CDR3 DNA sequence: TGTGCCAGTAGCTCGACAACAGGGGCTAATGAAAAACTGTTTTTT. It yields the protein CASSSTTGANEKLFF.

The CDR3 is CASSPDGSNYEQYF. DNA of the CDR3: TGCGCCAGCAGCCCGGACGGCAGCAACTACGAGCAGTACTTC. The chain uses TRBV5-1 and TRBJ2-7; D not resolved. CDR3 length: 14 residues. V gave up 4 bases and J gave up 3 bases, with 14 bases separating them. CDR1 and CDR2 from the germline V gene are SGHRS and YFSETQ.

This clone was counted a few times. The chain is built from TRBV28 and TRBJ2-7; 7 bases are a match to TRBD1. Germline trimming cut 7 bases from V and 0 bases from J; bases unmatched to any gene: 9. This CDR3 region has 15 residues. The germline V gene encodes CDR1 MDHEN and CDR2 SYDVKM. The CDR3 region is CASIPRQGVSYEQYF. CDR3 DNA: TGTGCCAGCATCCCCCGGCAGGGGGTCTCCTACGAGCAGTACTTC.

This sequence joins TRBV5-1 and TRBJ2-1; TRBD2 aligns across 10 bases. The V gene's germline CDR1 is SGHRS and CDR2 YFSETQ. J was trimmed by 8 bases and V by 6 bases; bases with no gene match: 14. The CDR3 contains 16 residues. CDR3 bases: TGCGCCAGCACCTCCCTAACGGCTAGCGGGGGCGATGAGCAGTTCTTC. This codes for CASTSLTASGGDEQFF. Filled out from reference TRBV5-1 and TRBJ2-1, the complete variable domain reads KAGVTQTPRYLIKTRGQQVTLSCSPISGHRSVSWYQQTPGQGLQFLFEYFSETQRNKGNFPGRFSGRQFSNSRSEMNVSTLELGDSALYLCASTSLTASGGDEQFFGPGTRLTVL.

This clone was recorded only once. The chain recombines TRBV5-4 with TRBJ2-1; the D gene is possibly TRBD2 (7 bases). Per the germline V gene, CDR1 is SGHNT and CDR2 is YYREEE (reference sequence). This CDR3 region has 17 residues. Trimming removed 4 bases from V and 7 bases from J, with 24 bases in between. The CDR3 here is CASSGRGGSTRTNEQFF. Here the CDR3 DNA reads TGTGCCAGCAGCGGCAGGGGCGGGAGTACGCGCACGAATGAGCAGTTCTTC.

The chain recombines TRBV28 with TRBJ2-1; TRBD2 matches 10 bases. With V trimmed by 5 bases and J by 5 bases, 6 bases remained unmatched. The CDR3 covers 15 residues. Germline CDR1 reads MDHEN; CDR2 reads SYDVKM. In nucleotides, the CDR3 is TGTGCCAGCAGTCCCGGACTAGCGGAACACAATGAGCAGTTCTTC. As protein: CASSPGLAEHNEQFF.

The chain combines TRBV7-9 with TRBJ2-7; D ambiguous. CDR3 size: 11 residues. V was cut by 5 bases and J by 4 bases, with 6 bases left in between. Germline V gene lookup returns CDR1 SEHNR and CDR2 FQNEAQ (reference sequence). CDR3 region: CASSPGYEQYF. The DNA of the CDR3 is TGTGCCAGCAGCCCTGGGTACGAGCAGTACTTC.

The chain employs TRBV10-3 and TRBJ1-2, with D possibly matching TRBD1 (6 bases). V was cut by 6 bases and J by 2 bases, with 13 bases left in between. The CDR3 totals 14 residues. Per the germline V gene, CDR1 is ENHRY and CDR2 is SYGVKD. The CDR3 DNA follows: TGTGCCATCAGGTCCGGGACACAGAACTATGGCTACACCTTC. Translated, it gives CAIRSGTQNYGYTF.

This clone was detected only a few times. The chain combines TRBV27 with TRBJ1-4; 7 bases line up with TRBD1. The CDR3 totals 15 residues. Germline values: CDR1 MNHEY, CDR2 SMNVEV (reference sequence). After removal of 2 bases from V and 7 bases from J, the junction contained 7 bases not matched to a gene. The CDR3 coding sequence is TGTGCCAGCAGTTTACAGGGGGGATTAGGTGAAAAACTGTTTTTT. It specifies CASSLQGGLGEKLFF.

The chain links TRBV11-2 to TRBJ1-2; 8 bases map to TRBD1. V lost 0 bases, J lost 5 bases, and 2 bases stayed unmatched. Germline V gene data show CDR1 as SGHAT and CDR2 as FQNNGV. CDR3 length equals 14 residues. The CDR3 nucleotides read TGTGCCAGCAGCTTAGAAGACAGGGGTTATGGCTACACCTTC. As protein: CASSLEDRGYGYTF.

V usage is TRBV7-9 and J usage is TRBJ2-7, with TRBD2 as a possible D gene (5 bases). Trimming took off 5 bases at V and 2 bases at J, with 13 bases between the two ends. There are 14 residues in the CDR3. Per the germline V gene, CDR1 is SEHNR and CDR2 is FQNEAQ (reference sequence). CDR3 region: CASSPRRATYEQYF. The DNA for the CDR3 is TGTGCCAGCAGCCCCAGGCGGGCCACCTACGAGCAGTACTTC.

The V gene is TRBV5-1, the J gene TRBJ2-7, with TRBD1 matching over 7 bases. From germline, CDR1 is SGHRS and CDR2 YFSETQ. The CDR3 consists of 15 residues. Trimming cost V 2 bases and J 2 bases; bases outside gene matches: 7. The CDR3 loop is CASSFNTGTAYEQYF. CDR3 bases: TGCGCCAGCAGCTTCAACACGGGGACAGCCTACGAGCAGTACTTC. The full variable domain, in which reference TRBV5-1 and TRBJ2-7 provide the parts outside the CDR3, is KAGVTQTPRYLIKTRGQQVTLSCSPISGHRSVSWYQQTPGQGLQFLFEYFSETQRNKGNFPGRFSGRQFSNSRSEMNVSTLELGDSALYLCASSFNTGTAYEQYFGPGTRLTVT.

V is TRBV9 and J is TRBJ2-5; weak D call: TRBD1 (5 bases). V was shortened by 10 bases and J by 3 bases, with 19 bases between the two germline ends. CDR1 and CDR2 (germline): SGDLS, YYNGEE. CDR3 size: 14 residues. This CDR3 reads CARSDRRKEETQYF. For the CDR3, the DNA is TGTGCCCGATCTGACAGAAGGAAAGAAGAGACCCAGTACTTC. Drawing the rest from reference TRBV9 and TRBJ2-5, the complete variable domain is DSGVTQTPKHLITATGQRVTLRCSPRSGDLSVYWYQQSLDQGLQFLIQYYNGEERAKGNILERFSAQQFPDLHSELNLSSLELGDSALYFCARSDRRKEETQYFGPGTRLLVL.

The V gene is TRBV11-2, the J gene TRBJ2-2, with D possibly being TRBD2 (6 bases). The CDR3 sequence is 17 residues long. Germline CDR1 is SGHAT and CDR2 is FQNNGV. Trimming took 5 bases from V and 3 from J, leaving 19 bases between them. The CDR3 region is CASSPIRAEGYTGELFF. The CDR3 DNA is TGTGCCAGCAGCCCGATTCGAGCGGAGGGTTACACCGGGGAGCTGTTTTTT.

This chain joins TRBV5-6 and TRBJ2-4, with a weak D call TRBD2 (5 bases). The CDR3 extends over 16 amino acids. CDR1 and CDR2 (germline): SGHDT, YYEEEE. V was trimmed by 2 bases and J by 7 bases, leaving 19 bases between them. The CDR3 DNA reads as TGTGCCAGCAGCTTTAGGGCTCTCGCATCGGGGAACATTCAGTACTTC. This encodes CASSFRALASGNIQYF. Full variable domain (rest looked up from reference TRBV5-6 and TRBJ2-4): DAGVTQSPTHLIKTRGQQVTLRCSPKSGHDTVSWYQQALGQGPQFIFQYYEEEERQRGNFPDRFSGHQFPNYSSELNVNALLLGDSALYLCASSFRALASGNIQYFGAGTRLSVL.

This clone was seen a few times. The V gene is TRBV4-1, the J gene TRBJ1-1; no clear D gene. Trimming pared 3 bases from V and 1 base from J, leaving 18 bases between. This CDR3 is built from 17 residues. The V gene's germline CDR1 is MGHRA and CDR2 YSYEKL. The DNA of the CDR3 is TGCGCCAGCAGCCAGATGGCCATTGCTGGCTCGAACACTGAAGCTTTCTTT. It codes for CASSQMAIAGSNTEAFF.